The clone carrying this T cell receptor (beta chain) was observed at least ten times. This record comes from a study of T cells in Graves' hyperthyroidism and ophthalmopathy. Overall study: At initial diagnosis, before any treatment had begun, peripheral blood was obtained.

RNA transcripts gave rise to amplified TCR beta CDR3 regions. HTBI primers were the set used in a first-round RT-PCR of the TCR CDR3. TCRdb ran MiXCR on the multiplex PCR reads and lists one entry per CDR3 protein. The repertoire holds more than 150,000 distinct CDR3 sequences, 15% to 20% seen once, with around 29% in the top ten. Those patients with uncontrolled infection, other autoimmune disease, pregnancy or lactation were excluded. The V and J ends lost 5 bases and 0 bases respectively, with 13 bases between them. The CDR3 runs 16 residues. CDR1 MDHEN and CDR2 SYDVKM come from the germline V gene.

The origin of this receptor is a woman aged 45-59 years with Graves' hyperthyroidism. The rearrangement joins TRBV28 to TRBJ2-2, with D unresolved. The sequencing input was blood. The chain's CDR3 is CASSPSPSANTGELFF. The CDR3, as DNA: TGTGCCAGCAGTCCCTCTCCTTCAGCGAACACCGGGGAGCTGTTTTTT.